The subject of this entry is one TCR beta chain. The target antigen is unknown. Every isolated RNA sample was fully reverse transcribed, so sequencing captured expressed TCRB transcripts. Regulatory, naive and central memory T cell samples averaged approximately 3.3 million reads. The data were produced by immunoSEQ multiplex PCR, yet TCRdb's version contains in-frame clones alone and is incomplete. The repertoire consists of 640,000 or so clones, with about an eighth occurring once and the leading ten covering 0.022%. The data were obtained in a study of beta chain features in type 1 diabetes. General study findings and limits: The study found moderately but significantly shorter TCRB CDR3s in all four CD4+ subsets of Type 1 diabetes patients.

Trimming took off 8 bases at V and 5 bases at J, with 7 bases between the two ends. The CDR3 contains 11 residues. Germline V CDR1 and CDR2: MDHEN, SYDVKM. Sample: naive CD4+ T cells from blood. This sequence joins TRBV28 and TRBJ1-3; unclear D gene. The origin of this receptor is a man younger than 35 with type 1 diabetes. The chain's CDR3 is CASLDRNTIYF. The CDR3 nucleotides are TGTGCCAGCTTGGACCGAAACACCATATATTTT. Full variable domain (outside the CDR3, taken from reference TRBV28 and TRBJ1-3): DVKVTQSSRYLVKRTGEKVFLECVQDMDHENMFWYRQDPGLGLRLIYFSYDVKMKEKGDIPEGYSVSREKKERFSLILESASTNQTSMYLCASLDRNTIYFGEGSWLTVV.